Described below is a single T cell receptor (beta chain) sequence and its context. This entry comes from a study of blood T cell repertoires in COVID-19. Germline CDR1 LGHDT, CDR2 YNNKEL (reference sequence). V was pared by 6 bases and J by 9 bases, with 15 bases between. CDR3 length: 13 amino acids. The protocol was immunoSEQ multiplex PCR, while the TCRdb copy is restricted to in-frame clones and leaves out a portion. The sample shows approximately 480,000 clones, roughly 89% of them seen only once. The J gene is TRBJ2-1, the V gene TRBV3-1 (or the pseudogene TRBV3-2); D may be TRBD2 (6 bases). The sequenced sample consisted of peripheral blood. This clonotype was obtained from a man in his late teens or twenties with COVID-19, enrolled during active disease. In DNA, the CDR3 is TGTGCCAGCAGTCCTCTCGCGGGGAGTGAGCAGTTCTTC. Protein: CASSPLAGSEQFF.